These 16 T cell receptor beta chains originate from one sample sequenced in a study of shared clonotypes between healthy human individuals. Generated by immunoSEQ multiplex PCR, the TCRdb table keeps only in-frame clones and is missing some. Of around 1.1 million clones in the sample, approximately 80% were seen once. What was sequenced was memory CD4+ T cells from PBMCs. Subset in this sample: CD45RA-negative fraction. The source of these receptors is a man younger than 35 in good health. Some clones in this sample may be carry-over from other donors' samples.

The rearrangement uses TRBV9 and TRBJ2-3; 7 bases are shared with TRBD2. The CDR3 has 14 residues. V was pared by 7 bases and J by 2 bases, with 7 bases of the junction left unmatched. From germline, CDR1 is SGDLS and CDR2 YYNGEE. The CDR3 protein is CASGTSANTDTQYF. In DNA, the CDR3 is TGTGCCAGCGGCACTAGCGCGAACACAGATACGCAGTATTTT.

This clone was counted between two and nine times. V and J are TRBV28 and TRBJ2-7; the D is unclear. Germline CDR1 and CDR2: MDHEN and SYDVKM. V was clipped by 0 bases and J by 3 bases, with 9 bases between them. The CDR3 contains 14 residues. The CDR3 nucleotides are TGTGCCAGCAGTTTATGGGAAGGTAACTACGAGCAGTACTTC. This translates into CASSLWEGNYEQYF.

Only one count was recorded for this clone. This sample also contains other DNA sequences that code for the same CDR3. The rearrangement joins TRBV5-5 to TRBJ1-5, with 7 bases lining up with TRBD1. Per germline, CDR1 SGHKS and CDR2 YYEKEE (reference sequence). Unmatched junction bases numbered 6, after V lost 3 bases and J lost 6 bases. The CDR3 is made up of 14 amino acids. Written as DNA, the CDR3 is TGTGCCAGCAGCTCTGGGACAGTCAGTCAGCCCCAGCATTTT. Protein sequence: CASSSGTVSQPQHF.

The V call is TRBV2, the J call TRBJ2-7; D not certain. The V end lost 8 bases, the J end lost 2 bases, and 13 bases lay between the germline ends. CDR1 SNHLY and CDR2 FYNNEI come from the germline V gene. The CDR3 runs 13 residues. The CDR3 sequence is CASHPFTTYEQYF. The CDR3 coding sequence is TGTGCCAGCCACCCTTTTACCACCTACGAGCAGTACTTC.

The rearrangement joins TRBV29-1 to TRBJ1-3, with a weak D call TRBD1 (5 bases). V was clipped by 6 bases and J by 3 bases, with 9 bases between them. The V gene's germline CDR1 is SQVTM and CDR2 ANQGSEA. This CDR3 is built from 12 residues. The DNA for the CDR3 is TGCAGCGTGGGGGAGTATGGAAACACCATATATTTT. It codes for CSVGEYGNTIYF.

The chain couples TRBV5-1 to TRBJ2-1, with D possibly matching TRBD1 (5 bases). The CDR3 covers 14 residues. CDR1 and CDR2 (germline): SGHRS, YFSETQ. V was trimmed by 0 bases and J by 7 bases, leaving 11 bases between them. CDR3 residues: CASSLGAGLNEQFF. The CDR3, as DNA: TGCGCCAGCAGCTTGGGGGCAGGGTTGAATGAGCAGTTCTTC.

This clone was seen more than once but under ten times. CDR3: CSAGEQGHGYTF. For the CDR3, the DNA is TGCAGCGCTGGAGAGCAGGGTCATGGCTACACCTTC. The rearrangement links TRBV29-1 to TRBJ1-2; maybe TRBD1 (5 bases). V was trimmed by 7 bases and J by 6 bases, leaving 15 bases between them. CDR1 SQVTM and CDR2 ANQGSEA come from the germline V gene. The CDR3 consists of 12 residues. Full variable domain (outside the CDR3, taken from reference TRBV29-1 and TRBJ1-2): SAVISQKPSRDICQRGTSLTIQCQVDSQVTMMFWYRQQPGQSLTLIATANQGSEATYESGFVIDKFPISRPNLTFSTLTVSNMSPEDSSIYLCSAGEQGHGYTFGSGTRLTVV.

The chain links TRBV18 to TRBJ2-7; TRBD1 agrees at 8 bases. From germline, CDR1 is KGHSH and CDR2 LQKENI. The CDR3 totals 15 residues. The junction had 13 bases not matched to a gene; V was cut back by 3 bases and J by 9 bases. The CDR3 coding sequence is TGTGCCAGCTCACCGGCAGGGACAGGTGAGAGTCGGCAGTACTTC. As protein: CASSPAGTGESRQYF.

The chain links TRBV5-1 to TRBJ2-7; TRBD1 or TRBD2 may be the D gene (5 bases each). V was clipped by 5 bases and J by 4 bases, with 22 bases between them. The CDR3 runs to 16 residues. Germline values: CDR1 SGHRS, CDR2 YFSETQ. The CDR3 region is CASRSGAGTVEYEQYF. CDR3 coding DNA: TGCGCCAGCAGGTCCGGCGCTGGGACGGTTGAGTACGAGCAGTACTTC.

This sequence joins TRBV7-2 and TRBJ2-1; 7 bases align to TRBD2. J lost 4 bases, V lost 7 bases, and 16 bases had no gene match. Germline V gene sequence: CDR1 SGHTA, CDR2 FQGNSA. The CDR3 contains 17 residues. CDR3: CASTPSLISGVYNEQFF. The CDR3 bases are TGTGCCAGCACCCCATCGCTTATAAGCGGGGTTTACAATGAGCAGTTCTTC.

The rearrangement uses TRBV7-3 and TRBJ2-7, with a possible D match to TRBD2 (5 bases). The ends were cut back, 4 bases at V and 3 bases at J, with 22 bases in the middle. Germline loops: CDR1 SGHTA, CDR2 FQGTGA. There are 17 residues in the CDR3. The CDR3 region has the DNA TGTGCCAGCAGCTCCATGGGTCGATATGCAGGACTCTACGAGCAGTACTTC. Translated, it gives CASSSMGRYAGLYEQYF.

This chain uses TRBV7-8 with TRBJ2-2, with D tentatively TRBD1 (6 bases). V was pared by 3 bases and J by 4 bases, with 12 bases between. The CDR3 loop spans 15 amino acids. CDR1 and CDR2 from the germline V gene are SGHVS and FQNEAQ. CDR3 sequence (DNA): TGTGCCAGCAGCTTCGGCAGGGGCCTCACCGGGGAGCTGTTTTTT. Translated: CASSFGRGLTGELFF.

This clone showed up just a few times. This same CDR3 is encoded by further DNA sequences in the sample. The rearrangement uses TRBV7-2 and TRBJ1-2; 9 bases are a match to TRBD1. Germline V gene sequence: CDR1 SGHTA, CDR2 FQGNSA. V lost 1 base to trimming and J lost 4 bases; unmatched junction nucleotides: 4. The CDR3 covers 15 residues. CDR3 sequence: CASSLGTGVSYGYTF. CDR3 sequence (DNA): TGTGCCAGCAGCTTAGGGACAGGGGTTTCCTATGGCTACACCTTC.

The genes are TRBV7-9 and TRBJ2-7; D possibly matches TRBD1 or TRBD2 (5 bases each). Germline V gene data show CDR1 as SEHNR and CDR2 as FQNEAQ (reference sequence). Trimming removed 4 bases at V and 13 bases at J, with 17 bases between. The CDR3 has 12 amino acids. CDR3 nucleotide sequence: TGTGCCAGCAGCTACACCGGGACGGGTCGATACTTC. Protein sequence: CASSYTGTGRYF.

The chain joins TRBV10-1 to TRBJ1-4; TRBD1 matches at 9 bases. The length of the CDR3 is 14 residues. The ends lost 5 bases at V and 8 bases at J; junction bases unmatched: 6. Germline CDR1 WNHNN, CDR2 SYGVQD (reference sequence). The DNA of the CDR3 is TGCGCCAGCAGTCCAGACAGGGGGGACGAAAAACTGTTTTTT. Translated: CASSPDRGDEKLFF.

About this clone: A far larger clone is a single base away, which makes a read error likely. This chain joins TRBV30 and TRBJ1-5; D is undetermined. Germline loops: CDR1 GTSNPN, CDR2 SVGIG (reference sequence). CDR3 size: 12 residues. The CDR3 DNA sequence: TGTGCCTGGAGTGGGAGCAATAAGCCCCAGCATTTT. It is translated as CAWSGSNKPQHF.